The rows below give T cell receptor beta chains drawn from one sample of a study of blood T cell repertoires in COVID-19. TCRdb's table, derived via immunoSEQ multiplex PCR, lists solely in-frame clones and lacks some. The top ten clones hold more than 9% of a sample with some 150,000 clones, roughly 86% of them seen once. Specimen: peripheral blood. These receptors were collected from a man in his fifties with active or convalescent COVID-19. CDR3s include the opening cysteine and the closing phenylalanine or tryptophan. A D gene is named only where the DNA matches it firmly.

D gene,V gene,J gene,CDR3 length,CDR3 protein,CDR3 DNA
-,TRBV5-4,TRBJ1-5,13,CASSLWENQPQHF,TGTGCCAGCAGCTTGTGGGAGAATCAGCCCCAGCATTTT
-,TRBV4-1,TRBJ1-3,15,CASSQDPGSGNTIYF,TGCGCCAGCAGCCAAGATCCAGGTTCTGGAAACACCATATATTTT
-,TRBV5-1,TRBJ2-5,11,CASSLAETQYF,TGCGCCAGCAGCTTGGCGGAGACCCAGTACTTC
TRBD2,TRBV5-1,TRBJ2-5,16,CASSFPGLATKETQYF,TGCGCCAGCAGCTTCCCGGGACTAGCGACTAAAGAGACCCAGTACTTC
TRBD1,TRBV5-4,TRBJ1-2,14,CASGPGQGVYGYTF,TGTGCCAGCGGCCCCGGACAGGGTGTGTATGGCTACACCTTC
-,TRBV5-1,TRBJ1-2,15,CASSLEAGPNSGYTF,TGCGCCAGCAGCTTGGAGGCAGGCCCTAATTCTGGCTACACCTTC
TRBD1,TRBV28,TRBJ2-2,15,CASSALTGSNGELFF,TGTGCCAGCAGTGCACTGACAGGGTCCAACGGGGAGCTGTTTTTT
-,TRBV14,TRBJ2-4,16,CASSPSTAEAKNIQYF,TGTGCCAGCAGCCCGTCGACAGCTGAAGCCAAAAACATTCAGTACTTC
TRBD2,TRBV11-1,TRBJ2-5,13,CASSLRGRGTQYF,TGTGCCAGCAGCTTACGGGGGAGGGGGACCCAGTACTTC
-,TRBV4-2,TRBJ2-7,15,CASSQERTPTYEQYF,TGTGCCAGCAGCCAAGAACGGACACCGACCTACGAGCAGTACTTC
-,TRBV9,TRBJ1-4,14,CASSVAGEGEKLFF,TGTGCCAGCAGCGTAGCGGGGGAGGGTGAAAAACTGTTTTTT
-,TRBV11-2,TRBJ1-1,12,CASSFTGTEAFF,TGTGCCAGCAGCTTTACAGGGACTGAAGCTTTCTTT
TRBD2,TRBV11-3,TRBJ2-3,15,CASSLTSGFADTQYF,TGTGCCAGCAGCTTGACTAGCGGTTTTGCAGATACGCAGTATTTT
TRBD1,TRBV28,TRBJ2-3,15,CASKGDSRGAGTQYF,TGTGCCAGCAAAGGGGACAGTAGAGGGGCGGGTACGCAGTATTTT